The rows below give T cell receptor beta chains drawn from one sample of a study of OX40 agonist ivuxolimab in advanced cancers. Sequencing used immunoSEQ multiplex PCR; TCRdb keeps in-frame clones, though not all of them. The repertoire has some 98,000 clones, roughly nine tenths of them found once; the top ten carry about 0.31%. Material: CD4+ or CD8+ T cells sorted from blood, obtained in a trial of the OX40 agonist ivuxolimab. The source is an adult with an advanced solid tumor such as melanoma, head and neck, liver or kidney cancer. CDR3s include the opening cysteine and the closing phenylalanine or tryptophan. The D gene is left open where the match is weak. Some rows mark clone size as missing; the rest say once, few, many or name a class of expanded clone.

>TRBV27|TRBD2|17|NA|TRBJ2-1
CASSFFRTSGISHEQFF
TGTGCCAGCAGTTTTTTCCGTACTAGCGGGATAAGCCATGAGCAGTTCTTC
>TRBV7-2|NA|15|NA|TRBJ2-1
CASSLFIQGGNEQFF
TGTGCCAGCAGCTTATTTATCCAGGGTGGGAATGAGCAGTTCTTC
>TRBV4-1|NA|15|NA|TRBJ2-1
CASSQLDTSYNEQFF
TGCGCCAGCAGCCAACTTGACACATCCTACAATGAGCAGTTCTTC
>TRBV6-5|NA|14|NA|TRBJ1-1
CASSRQSGDTEAFF
TGTGCCAGCAGCCGACAATCAGGGGACACTGAAGCTTTCTTT
>TRBV19|TRBD1|15|NA|TRBJ1-2
CASTLQGYVSTGHTF
TGTGCCAGTACCCTACAGGGGTACGTTTCTACCGGCCACACCTTC
>TRBV29-1|TRBD2|12|NA|TRBJ2-5
CSVSAGIETQYF
TGCAGCGTTTCAGCGGGAATCGAGACCCAGTACTTC
>TRBV19|TRBD2|18|NA|TRBJ2-1
CASSIDHLGLAGADEQFF
TGTGCCAGTAGTATAGATCACCTGGGACTAGCGGGAGCTGATGAGCAGTTCTTC
>TRBV5-1|TRBD2|15|NA|TRBJ2-7
CASSSGLAASYEQYF
TGCGCCAGCAGCTCAGGACTAGCGGCCTCCTACGAGCAGTACTTC
>TRBV28|NA|16|NA|TRBJ1-5
CASSLRIGGSNQPQHF
TGTGCCAGCAGTTTAAGGATAGGGGGTAGCAATCAGCCCCAGCATTTT
>TRBV6-1|TRBD1|14|NA|TRBJ1-1
CASSPQGARSEAFF
TGTGCCAGCAGCCCACAGGGGGCGAGGTCTGAAGCTTTCTTT
>TRBV7-2|NA|15|NA|TRBJ2-7
CASSLGGASSYEQYF
TGTGCCAGCAGCTTAGGCGGGGCTAGCTCCTACGAGCAGTACTTC
>TRBV11-2|NA|14|once|TRBJ2-7
CASSLEYGTYEQYF
TGTGCCAGCAGCTTAGAGTACGGGACCTACGAGCAGTACTTC
>TRBV9|NA|15|NA|TRBJ2-5
CASSVAHEIGETQYF
TGTGCCAGCAGCGTAGCTCATGAGATTGGGGAGACCCAGTACTTC
>TRBV6-1|TRBD1|14|NA|TRBJ2-1
CASSTDRVGNEQFF
TGTGCCAGCAGCACGGACAGGGTTGGGAATGAGCAGTTCTTC
>TRBV7-4|NA|12|NA|TRBJ2-7
CASSSRGTEQYF
TGTGCCAGCAGCTCCCGGGGGACCGAGCAGTACTTC
>TRBV5-5|TRBD1|15|NA|TRBJ1-2
CASSTLGQGARGYTF
TGTGCCAGCAGCACTCTTGGACAGGGGGCGCGAGGCTACACCTTC
>TRBV4-3|NA|15|NA|TRBJ2-3
CASSQGAASTDTQYF
TGCGCCAGCAGCCAAGGCGCGGCTAGCACAGATACGCAGTATTTT
>TRBV19|NA|14|NA|TRBJ1-1
CASSLGGVNTEAFF
TGTGCCAGTAGCCTCGGTGGGGTGAACACTGAAGCTTTCTTT
>TRBV7-2|NA|14|NA|TRBJ2-2
CASSLAARPGELFF
TGTGCCAGCAGCTTAGCGGCACGGCCCGGGGAGCTGTTTTTT
>TRBV5-6|NA|15|NA|TRBJ1-3
CASSWQRVSGNTIYF
TGTGCCAGCAGCTGGCAGCGGGTCTCTGGAAACACCATATATTTT
>TRBV11-3|TRBD2|15|NA|TRBJ2-2
CASSPYSGSAGELFF
TGTGCCAGCAGCCCATATAGCGGGAGCGCCGGGGAGCTGTTTTTT
>TRBV7-6|TRBD2|16|NA|TRBJ2-2
CASSLLAGAAGGELFF
TGTGCCAGCAGCTTGCTAGCGGGAGCCGCCGGCGGGGAGCTGTTTTTT
>TRBV28|NA|14|NA|TRBJ2-7
CASSLGGFGYEQYF
TGTGCCAGCAGTCTGGGGGGATTCGGCTACGAGCAGTACTTC
>TRBV18|NA|15|NA|TRBJ1-1
CASSPRMKENTEAFF
TGTGCCAGCTCACCACGGATGAAGGAGAACACTGAAGCTTTCTTT
>TRBV4-1|TRBD2|16|once|TRBJ2-7
CASSQSSSGSSYEQYF
TGCGCCAGCAGCCAGTCCTCTAGCGGAAGCTCCTACGAGCAGTACTTC
>TRBV6-1|TRBD1|13|NA|TRBJ2-7
CASTMGQMYEQYF
TGTGCCAGCACTATGGGACAGATGTACGAGCAGTACTTC
>TRBV2|NA|14|NA|TRBJ2-7
CASSVIQSSYEQYF
TGTGCCAGCAGTGTAATACAGAGCTCCTACGAGCAGTACTTC
>TRBV6-1|NA|11|NA|TRBJ2-3
CASSFHDTQYF
TGTGCCAGCAGTTTTCACGATACGCAGTATTTT
>TRBV6-5|NA|15|NA|TRBJ2-7
CASSFDRDRGYEQYF
TGTGCCAGCAGTTTCGACCGAGACCGGGGTTACGAGCAGTACTTC